This note documents a single T cell receptor beta chain sequence. Its antigen is unidentified. The data are from a study of beta chain features in type 1 diabetes. The CDR3 contains 15 residues. The germline V gene encodes CDR1 LGHNT and CDR2 FRNRAP. The V gene end was trimmed by 4 bases and the J gene end by 8 bases; junction bases not matched to a gene: 11. Study conclusions and caveats: Cells that show high TCR expression could be over-represented by cDNA sequencing. Researchers could not determine here whether HLA type influences TCRB rearrangement. Among patients with Type 1 diabetes, TCRB CDR3s were moderately but significantly shorter in every one of the four CD4+ subsets.

Expressed TCRB transcripts were sequenced because the entire RNA isolate underwent reverse transcription. Samples of naive, central memory and regulatory T cells yielded a mean of about 3.6 million reads. This table comes from immunoSEQ multiplex PCR, and its TCRdb copy is limited to in-frame clones, with some not included. Here the sample spans 300,000 or so clones, around 8.5% being singletons. Cells sorted by CD45RO/CCR7/CD25/CD127/CD95/CD27 comprised CD4+ naive, central memory, regulatory and stem cell-like memory cells. The receptor's source is a man aged 25 to 40 with type 1 diabetes. The material sequenced was central memory CD4+ T cells from blood. The chain employs TRBV12-5 and TRBJ2-1; 7 bases map to TRBD1. The CDR3 reads CASGWGDRDGYEQFF. CDR3 bases: TGTGCTAGTGGTTGGGGCGACAGGGATGGTTATGAGCAGTTCTTC.